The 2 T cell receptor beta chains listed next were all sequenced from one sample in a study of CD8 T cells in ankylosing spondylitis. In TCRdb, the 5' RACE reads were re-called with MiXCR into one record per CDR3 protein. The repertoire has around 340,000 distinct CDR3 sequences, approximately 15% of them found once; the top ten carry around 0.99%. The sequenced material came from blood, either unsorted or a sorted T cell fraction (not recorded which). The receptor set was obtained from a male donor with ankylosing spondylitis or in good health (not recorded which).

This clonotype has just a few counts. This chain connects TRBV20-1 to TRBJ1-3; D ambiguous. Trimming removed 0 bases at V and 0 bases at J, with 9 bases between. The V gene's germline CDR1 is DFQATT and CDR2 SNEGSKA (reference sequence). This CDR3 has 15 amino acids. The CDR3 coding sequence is TGCAGTGCTAGAGATCCCCGGAGCTCTGGAAACACCATATATTTT. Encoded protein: CSARDPRSSGNTIYF.

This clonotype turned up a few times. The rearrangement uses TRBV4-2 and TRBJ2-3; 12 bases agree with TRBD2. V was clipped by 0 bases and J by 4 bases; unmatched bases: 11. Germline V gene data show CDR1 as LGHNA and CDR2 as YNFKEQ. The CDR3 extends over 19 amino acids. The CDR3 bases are TGTGCCAGCAGCCAAGATCTCCTAGCGGGGGGGCTGGGGGCAGATACGCAGTATTTT. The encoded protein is CASSQDLLAGGLGADTQYF.